This entry is about one T cell receptor (beta chain). Its specificity is unknown. This sample was included in a study of long-term antiretroviral therapy in people with HIV. immunoSEQ v3.0 was run at survey level. The table came from immunoSEQ multiplex PCR; TCRdb's copy has only in-frame clones and leaves some out. The data hold roughly 18,000 clones, with approximately 90% observed a single time. Points from the study as a whole: In samples taken after ART, diversity increased but remained below transplant donor control levels. The ART regimens used between the mid-2000s and the late 2010s may be less effective than current ones.

There was at least one pre-ART PBMC sample for each donor, plus at least two post-ART PBMC samples. Every participant with HIV received treatment in the United States. The clonotype comes from a woman aged 35 to 49 with HIV. The specimen was unsorted PBMCs, collected 0.6 years after starting antiretroviral therapy.

CDR3 DNA: TGCGCCAGCAGCCAAGACAACCGTATGAACACTGAAGCTTTCTTT. Protein: CASSQDNRMNTEAFF. The V call is TRBV4-3, the J call TRBJ1-1; unclear D gene. From germline, CDR1 is LGHNA and CDR2 YSLEER. The CDR3 is made up of 15 amino acids. Trimming left V 0 bases short and J 0 bases short, with 8 bases between.